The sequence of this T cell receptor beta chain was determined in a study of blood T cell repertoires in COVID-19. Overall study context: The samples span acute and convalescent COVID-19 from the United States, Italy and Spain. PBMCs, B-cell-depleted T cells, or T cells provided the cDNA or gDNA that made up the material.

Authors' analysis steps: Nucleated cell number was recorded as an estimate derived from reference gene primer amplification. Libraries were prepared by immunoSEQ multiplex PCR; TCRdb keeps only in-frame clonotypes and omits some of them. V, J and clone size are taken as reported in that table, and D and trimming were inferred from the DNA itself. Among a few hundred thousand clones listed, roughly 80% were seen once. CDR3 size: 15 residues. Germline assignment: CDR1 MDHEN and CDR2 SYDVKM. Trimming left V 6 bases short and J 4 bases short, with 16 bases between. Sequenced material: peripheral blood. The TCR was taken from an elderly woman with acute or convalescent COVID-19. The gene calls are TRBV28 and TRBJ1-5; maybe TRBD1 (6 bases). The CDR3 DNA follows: TGTGCCAGCAGAGCTACAGGGTTAAGAAATCAGCCCCAGCATTTT. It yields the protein CASRATGLRNQPQHF.